These T cell receptor beta chains were read from a single sample in a study of T-cell reconstitution after alpha-beta-depleted transplantation in children. In TCRdb, the PCR reads were re-called with MiXCR into one record per CDR3 protein. This table holds about 140,000 distinct CDR3 sequences, 8% to 10% found once. The specimen comprised PBMCs, mostly from graft donor cells, sampled 180 days after TCRalphabeta/CD19-depleted stem cell transplant. Source of these receptors: a female patient aged 2 to 10 who had a stem cell transplant for congenital amegakaryocytic thrombocytopenia, so the T cells may come from the graft donor. Both conserved end residues are part of each CDR3. The D gene is left open where the match is weak. The listing skips clone size in some rows; elsewhere it reads once, few, many or a size class.

TRBJ2-7 TRBV6-6 NA 12 NA TGTGCCACCGCGACACAAACCTACGAGCAGTACTTC CATATQTYEQYF
TRBJ2-7 TRBV28 many 15 NA TGTGCCAGCAGTTTCCCCATGGGTGGAGGCTACGAGCAGTACTTC CASSFPMGGGYEQYF
TRBJ2-5 TRBV5-1 many 13 NA TGCGCCAGCAGCTTGGGGTTCCAAGAGACCCAGTACTTC CASSLGFQETQYF
TRBJ2-2 TRBV20-1 many 16 NA TGCAGTGCTAGAGAGCAACAGAAGATCAACACCGGGGAGCTGTTTTTT CSAREQQKINTGELFF
TRBJ1-2 TRBV12-3/TRBV12-4 NA 13 NA TGTGCCAGCAGTTGGGGGACTAACTATGGCTACACCTTC CASSWGTNYGYTF
TRBJ2-1 TRBV12-3/TRBV12-4 few 15 NA TGTGCCAGCACCTTAGGACTTGATCCCTACAATGAGCAGTTCTTC CASTLGLDPYNEQFF
TRBJ2-3 TRBV20-1 NA 16 TRBD2 TGCAGTGCTAGACGGACTAGCGGGGGGGGCACAGATACGCAGTATTTT CSARRTSGGGTDTQYF
TRBJ2-1 TRBV9 many 16 NA TGTGCCAGCAGCTTCTTCGCCGGGACCCCATACAATGAGCAGTTCTTC CASSFFAGTPYNEQFF
TRBJ2-2 TRBV12-3/TRBV12-4 few 14 TRBD2 TGTGCCAGCAGCCGTGGACTAGTTCCCGGGGAGCTGTTTTTT CASSRGLVPGELFF
TRBJ2-3 TRBV29-1 many 13 NA TGCAGCGTTGGGGGACAAGACACAGATACGCAGTATTTT CSVGGQDTDTQYF
TRBJ2-5 TRBV5-1 few 14 NA TGCGCCAGCAGCAAAAGGACAGACCAAGAGACCCAGTACTTC CASSKRTDQETQYF
TRBJ2-2 TRBV7-1 NA 22 TRBD1 TGTGCCAGCAGCTCCGACCCGTCCAAAATGATTCACAGGGGGCCCCACACCTGGGAGCTGTTTTTT CASSSDPSKMIHRGPHTWELFF
TRBJ2-5 TRBV30 few 14 TRBD2 TGTGCCTCCGGACTAGCGGGAGACCAAGAGACCCAGTACTTC CASGLAGDQETQYF
TRBJ2-1 TRBV27 few 13 NA TGTGCCAGCAGTTTATCGACCTTCAATGTGAAGTTCTTC CASSLSTFNVKFF
TRBJ2-1 TRBV5-1 many 14 TRBD2 TGCGCCAGCAGCTTGGAGCGGGAGAGGAATGAGCAGTTCTTC CASSLERERNEQFF
TRBJ1-1 TRBV20-1 many 12 TRBD1 TGCAGTGCTAGACCGGGACAGGGCCAAGCTTTCTTT CSARPGQGQAFF
TRBJ1-2 TRBV28 few 15 NA TGTGCCAGCAGTTTTTCATTCGGACGGCGCTATGGCTACACCTTC CASSFSFGRRYGYTF
TRBJ1-3 TRBV10-3 few 17 NA TGTGCCATCAGTGGAGGGCAGGGATCTTACTCTGGAAACACCATATATTTT CAISGGQGSYSGNTIYF
TRBJ2-7 TRBV20-1 NA 17 NA TGCAGTGCTGCAGGGGGTTGGAGGGGAGTGGGCTCCTACGAGCAGTACTTC CSAAGGWRGVGSYEQYF
TRBJ2-1 TRBV6-2/TRBV6-3 many 14 TRBD2 TGTGCCAGCATCCGAGCGGGGGGCCACAATGAGCAGTTCTTC CASIRAGGHNEQFF
TRBJ2-5 TRBV28 many 14 TRBD2 TGTGCCAGCCGGCCGCGGGGGGGCCTAAAGACCCAGTACTTC CASRPRGGLKTQYF
TRBJ2-1 TRBV4-1 NA 15 TRBD2 TGCGCCAGCAGCCAATTAGGACTAGCTATGGGTGAGCAGTTCTTC CASSQLGLAMGEQFF
TRBJ2-5 TRBV28 few 14 NA TGTGCCAGCAGTTTATCCGCCAGTCAAGAGACCCAGTACTTC CASSLSASQETQYF
TRBJ2-5 TRBV5-1 many 15 TRBD2 TGCGCCAGCAGCCCCCTGGCGGGAGGGATGGAGACCCAGTACTTC CASSPLAGGMETQYF
TRBJ2-7 TRBV19 many 17 TRBD2 TGTGCCAGTAGTTCCCGGAGGCGGGCTAGCGGGAGTTACGAGCAGTACTTC CASSSRRRASGSYEQYF
TRBJ2-7 TRBV20-1 many 14 NA TGCAGTGCTAGAGGCCCGGGGGCAACCTACGAGCAGTACTTC CSARGPGATYEQYF
TRBJ1-4 TRBV28 many 16 NA TGTGCCAGCAGTTTTAGGGGGGCATTAATGGATGAAAAACTGTTTTTT CASSFRGALMDEKLFF
TRBJ1-2 TRBV10-3 few 17 TRBD1 TGTGCCATCAGTGAGTCCCGGGACAGCCTATGGATGGATGGCTACACCTTC CAISESRDSLWMDGYTF
TRBJ2-6 TRBV11-2 NA 17 NA TGTGCCAGCAGCTTAGATCAGTTTGGCTCTGGGGCCAACGTCCTGACTTTC CASSLDQFGSGANVLTF
TRBJ2-1 TRBV20-1 NA 14 TRBD2 TGCAGTGCTAAGCCTAGCGGGGCCTACAATGAGCAGTTCTTC CSAKPSGAYNEQFF
TRBJ2-2 TRBV9 NA 16 NA TGTGCCAGCAGCGCCGCTGGGGTTCAGAACACCGGGGAGCTGTTTTTT CASSAAGVQNTGELFF
TRBJ2-3 TRBV29-1 NA 15 TRBD2 TGCAGCGGCAACAGGGGGAGCGGGAGGGCAGATACGCAGTATTTT CSGNRGSGRADTQYF
TRBJ2-1 TRBV20-1 many 15 TRBD2 TGCAGTGCTAGAGACCTATTGGCGGGAGTCAATGAGCAGTTCTTC CSARDLLAGVNEQFF
TRBJ2-1 TRBV20-1 NA 16 TRBD2 TGCAGTGCTAGCACCGCTAGCGGGAGGGCCTACAATGAGCAGTTCTTC CSASTASGRAYNEQFF
TRBJ2-3 TRBV19 many 13 NA TGTGCCAGTAGCCAAGGGGACACAGATACGCAGTATTTT CASSQGDTDTQYF
TRBJ1-5 TRBV4-1 many 17 NA TGCGCCAGCAGCCAAGGTCGTGGGGGCCAGAGGAATCAGCCCCAGCATTTT CASSQGRGGQRNQPQHF
TRBJ2-7 TRBV10-3 NA 12 NA TGTGCCATCGGCAACAGGGCCTACGAGCAGTACTTC CAIGNRAYEQYF
TRBJ2-7 TRBV7-8 many 16 NA TGTGCCAGCAGCCCATACGGACAAGGGACGGTCTACGAGCAGTACTTC CASSPYGQGTVYEQYF
TRBJ2-2 TRBV30 many 13 NA TGTGCCTGGAGTGTACGGCAGACCGGGGAGCTGTTTTTT CAWSVRQTGELFF
TRBJ2-3 TRBV24-1 NA 15 TRBD1 TGTGCCACCATAGGGACAGGGGGAGGCACAGATACGCAGTATTTT CATIGTGGGTDTQYF
TRBJ2-3 TRBV29-1 many 13 NA TGCAGCGTTCTGGGACCCCTGAAGGATACGCAGTATTTT CSVLGPLKDTQYF
TRBJ1-1 TRBV9 many 13 NA TGTGCCAGCAGCCCCTTCATGAACACTGAAGCTTTCTTT CASSPFMNTEAFF
TRBJ2-7 TRBV18 many 15 TRBD1 TGTGCCAGCTCACCCCCGGGACAGGGCTCCTACGAGCAGTACTTC CASSPPGQGSYEQYF
TRBJ2-3 TRBV5-1 many 17 NA TGCGCCAGCAGCTTGGGAAAAGTTGGGGCGGGCACAGATACGCAGTATTTT CASSLGKVGAGTDTQYF
TRBJ2-6 TRBV28 few 20 NA TGTGCCAGCAGTTTACTTTGGGGGGGGGCCGGCTTTTCTGGGGCCAACGTCCTGACTTTC CASSLLWGGAGFSGANVLTF
TRBJ2-3 TRBV20-1 NA 14 TRBD2 TGCAGTGCAACAGTGGGGGGGAACACAGATACGCAGTATTTT CSATVGGNTDTQYF
TRBJ1-3 TRBV5-1 many 17 TRBD1 TGCGCCAGCAGCTTGAGGGACAGCGCTTACTCTGGAAACACCATATATTTT CASSLRDSAYSGNTIYF
TRBJ1-2 TRBV6-6 NA 13 NA TGTGCCAGCAGTTACTCCCCTTACTATGGCTACACCTTC CASSYSPYYGYTF
TRBJ2-5 TRBV2 many 13 TRBD1 TGTGCCAGCAGTACAGGGGCGGGAGAGACCCAGTACTTC CASSTGAGETQYF
TRBJ2-1 TRBV12-3/TRBV12-4 NA 15 NA TGTGCCAGCAGTAGATCCGGGAGCCCCTACAATGAGCAGTTCTTC CASSRSGSPYNEQFF
TRBJ2-7 TRBV27 many 13 NA TGTGCCAGCAGTTTAATCGGCCAGGACGAGCAGTACTTC CASSLIGQDEQYF
TRBJ2-4 TRBV12-3/TRBV12-4 many 15 NA TGTGCCAGCAGTTTAGCGGGGTCGGGCAAAAACATTCAGTACTTC CASSLAGSGKNIQYF
TRBJ1-5 TRBV30 NA 13 NA TGTGCCTGGAGTGTAAGGTCGGACCAGCCCCAGCATTTT CAWSVRSDQPQHF
TRBJ1-1 TRBV28 many 13 NA TGTGCCAGCAGTCCCGCATGGACCACTGAAGCTTTCTTT CASSPAWTTEAFF
TRBJ2-7 TRBV28 many 14 TRBD1 TGTGCCAGCAGAGCTACAGGGGGCCCCTACGAGCAGTACTTC CASRATGGPYEQYF